The 23 T cell receptor beta chains in this list originate from one sample, sequenced in a study of shared clonotypes between healthy human individuals. Profiled with immunoSEQ multiplex PCR; TCRdb holds only in-frame clones, not every one. The sample yields about 2 million clones, 90% to 95% seen once. Sequenced sample: naive CD4+ T cells sorted from blood. Subset noted: CD45RA+ positively selected. Receptors originate from a man aged 18 to 30 in good health.

The chain carries TRBV28 and TRBJ1-1; D may be TRBD1 (6 bases). The CDR3 is 11 amino acids. V lost 2 bases, J lost 10 bases, and 8 bases lay in between. The germline V gene encodes CDR1 MDHEN and CDR2 SYDVKM. The CDR3 spells CASSLDRLAFF. The CDR3 region has the DNA TGTGCCAGCAGTTTAGACAGGTTAGCTTTCTTT.

V gene TRBV5-1 combines with J gene TRBJ2-7, with 7 bases aligning to TRBD1. This CDR3 is 15 amino acids long. Trimming cost V 3 bases and J 2 bases; bases outside gene matches: 8. Germline V gives CDR1 SGHRS, CDR2 YFSETQ. The CDR3: CASSSDRALTYEQYF. Written as DNA, the CDR3 is TGCGCCAGCAGCTCTGACAGGGCCCTCACCTACGAGCAGTACTTC.

This chain joins TRBV7-2 and TRBJ2-3, with D possibly being TRBD2 (5 bases). The V end lost 0 bases, the J end lost 6 bases, and 7 bases lay between the germline ends. Germline V gene data show CDR1 as SGHTA and CDR2 as FQGNSA. This CDR3 has 13 amino acids. The DNA for the CDR3 is TGTGCCAGCAGCTTAGCGGCTAGCGATACGCAGTATTTT. Protein sequence: CASSLAASDTQYF.

This sequence joins TRBV5-1 and TRBJ1-6; the D gene is possibly TRBD1 (6 bases). The germline V gene has CDR1 SGHRS and CDR2 YFSETQ. V lost 0 bases and J lost 9, with 16 bases in between. The length of the CDR3 is 16 residues. The CDR3 bases are TGCGCCAGCAGCTTGGACGCGGGGGCTAACAGTTCACCCCTCCACTTT. Amino acids: CASSLDAGANSSPLHF. Full variable domain (missing parts from reference TRBV5-1 and TRBJ1-6): KAGVTQTPRYLIKTRGQQVTLSCSPISGHRSVSWYQQTPGQGLQFLFEYFSETQRNKGNFPGRFSGRQFSNSRSEMNVSTLELGDSALYLCASSLDAGANSSPLHFGNGTRLTVT.

The chain employs TRBV19 and TRBJ2-7; 10 bases map to TRBD1. With V trimmed by 7 bases and J by 3 bases, 3 bases remained unmatched. Germline V gene lookup returns CDR1 LNHDA and CDR2 SQIVND (reference sequence). This CDR3 has 13 amino acids. The CDR3 DNA reads TGTGCCAGTATCGGGACAGGGGACTACGAGCAGTACTTC. Its protein is CASIGTGDYEQYF.

In regard to this clone: A read error may produce the germline difference seen at one junction end. This chain connects TRBV7-7 to TRBJ2-5; 9 bases fit TRBD2. The CDR3 spans 12 residues. Germline-derived CDR1 and CDR2 are SSHAT and FNYEAQ (reference sequence). As DNA, the CDR3 is TGTGCTAGCAGCGGGGGGTCGCAGACCCAGTACTTC. Residues: CASSGGSQTQYF.

The CDR3 DNA sequence: TGTGCCAGCAGCTGGACAGGGAGCTCCTACGAGCAGTACTTC. It encodes CASSWTGSSYEQYF. The chain joins TRBV9 to TRBJ2-7, with 8 bases matching TRBD1. CDR1 is SGDLS and CDR2 is YYNGEE in the germline V gene. This CDR3 is built from 14 residues. The V gene end was trimmed by 4 bases and the J gene end by 0 bases; junction bases not matched to a gene: 3.

V is TRBV29-1 and J is TRBJ1-4; D is unclear. The germline V and J ends were trimmed by 6 bases and 0 bases, with 8 bases remaining between them. CDR1 is SQVTM and CDR2 is ANQGSEA in the germline V gene. The CDR3 consists of 13 residues. This CDR3 is CSVLAATNEKLFF. In DNA, the CDR3 is TGCAGCGTATTAGCTGCAACTAATGAAAAACTGTTTTTT.

This rearrangement joins TRBV15 to TRBJ1-1; D is undetermined. CDR1 is LNHNV, CDR2 YYDKDF, per germline (reference sequence). V was pared by 0 bases and J by 0 bases, with 8 bases between. This CDR3 region has 15 residues. The CDR3 coding sequence is TGTGCCACCAGCAGAGATGACTCCATGAACACTGAAGCTTTCTTT. This codes for CATSRDDSMNTEAFF.

This chain connects TRBV6-6 to TRBJ1-1; TRBD1 is a possible D gene (5 bases). The length of the CDR3 is 16 residues. V was pared by 1 base and J by 1 base, with 13 bases between. CDR1 is MNHNY and CDR2 is SVGAGI in the germline V gene (reference sequence). CDR3 residues: CASSYFRFGQNTEAFF. Written as DNA, the CDR3 is TGTGCCAGCAGTTACTTCCGATTCGGACAGAACACTGAAGCTTTCTTT.

The chain carries TRBV30 and TRBJ1-4; D possibly corresponds to TRBD1 (5 bases). The CDR3 loop spans 15 amino acids. CDR1 is GTSNPN, CDR2 SVGIG, per germline (reference sequence). V lost 1 base, J lost 0 bases, and 9 bases lay in between. CDR3 nucleotide sequence: TGTGCCTGGAGTGGAAAGGGACCAACTAATGAAAAACTGTTTTTT. This sequence encodes CAWSGKGPTNEKLFF.

About this clone itself: Other DNA sequences in the sample encode the same CDR3. The V and J genes are TRBV5-1 and TRBJ2-5; 10 positions match TRBD2. V lost 1 base and J lost 2; bases outside the gene matches: 5. The CDR3 has 16 amino acids. Germline V gene lookup returns CDR1 SGHRS and CDR2 YFSETQ. CDR3 region: CASSLRVAGGQETQYF. The CDR3 nucleotides are TGCGCCAGCAGCTTGAGGGTAGCGGGGGGTCAAGAGACCCAGTACTTC.

V is TRBV27 and J is TRBJ1-4, with no clear D. Germline lookup yields CDR1 MNHEY and CDR2 SMNVEV (reference sequence). The CDR3 runs to 13 residues. Trimming took 2 bases from V and 6 from J, leaving 7 bases between them. CDR3 in DNA: TGTGCCAGCAGTTTAAGGAGGGATGAAAAACTGTTTTTT. This encodes CASSLRRDEKLFF.

This rearrangement joins TRBV6-1 to TRBJ2-2, with a weak D call TRBD2 (5 bases). Germline CDR1 MNHNS, CDR2 SASEGT. Trimming took 1 base from V and 4 from J, leaving 7 bases between them. The CDR3 sequence is 14 residues long. Here the CDR3 DNA reads TGTGCCAGCAGTGAAGGAGCGGCCACCGGGGAGCTGTTTTTT. Translated, it gives CASSEGAATGELFF.

The chain employs TRBV21-1 and TRBJ2-3; the table assigns TRBD2, which was not confirmed against the DNA. TRBV21-1 is a known pseudogene. The CDR3 covers 21 residues. The CDR3 reads CASSRLTNTRREATSTDTQYF. DNA of the CDR3: TGTGCCAGCAGCAGGTTAACCAATACTAGACGGGAGGCCACTAGCACAGATACGCAGTATTTT.

This chain joins TRBV6-5 and TRBJ1-3; D possibly corresponds to TRBD1 (5 bases). V was pared by 1 base and J by 2 bases, with 12 bases between. The CDR3 is 16 amino acids. CDR1 is MNHEY, CDR2 SVGAGI, per germline. The CDR3 loop is CASSYLRDSPGNTIYF. In DNA form, the CDR3 reads TGTGCCAGCAGTTACTTACGCGACAGCCCTGGAAACACCATATATTTT.

The V and J genes are TRBV10-3 and TRBJ1-5; D gene uncertain. The germline CDR1 and CDR2 sequences are ENHRY and SYGVKD. V was cut by 2 bases and J by 2 bases, with 16 bases left in between. The CDR3 sequence is 17 residues long. The CDR3 DNA follows: TGTGCCATCAGTGAGAATGGAGGGAGTGTACGCAATCAGCCCCAGCATTTT. Protein product: CAISENGGSVRNQPQHF.

With respect to this clone: Being one base from a much bigger clone, this may be a read error. The chain couples TRBV6-5 to TRBJ1-1; D call uncertain. Per germline, CDR1 MNHEY and CDR2 SVGAGI. V was cut by 2 bases and J by 1 base, with 5 bases left in between. This CDR3 contains 13 residues. The CDR3 region has the DNA TGTGCCAGCAGTTACGAGGAGAACACTGAAGCTTTCTTT. Residues: CASSYEENTEAFF.

CDR3: CASSPGTVGLNGYTF. CDR3 in DNA: TGTGCCAGCAGCCCCGGGACAGTGGGTCTGAATGGCTACACCTTC. This chain links TRBV6-1 with TRBJ1-2, with 7 nucleotides matching TRBD1. CDR1 is MNHNS and CDR2 is SASEGT in the germline V gene. There are 15 residues in the CDR3. V was pared by 6 bases and J by 6 bases, with 13 bases of the junction left unmatched.

The genes are TRBV30 and TRBJ2-7; 7 positions match TRBD1. The CDR3 is 12 residues long. CDR1 is GTSNPN and CDR2 is SVGIG in the germline V gene (reference sequence). With V trimmed by 0 bases and J by 7 bases, 3 bases remained unmatched. The CDR3 loop reads CAWSVPGQEQYF. The DNA of the CDR3 is TGTGCCTGGAGTGTCCCGGGACAGGAGCAGTACTTC.

This clone has a single count. The CDR3 loop reads CASNLAGGPADTQYF. CDR3 DNA sequence: TGTGCCAGCAATCTAGCGGGAGGGCCAGCAGATACGCAGTATTTT. V usage is TRBV6-1 and J usage is TRBJ2-3; 12 bases are a match to TRBD2. Germline V gene data show CDR1 as MNHNS and CDR2 as SASEGT. J lost 4 bases, V lost 7 bases, and 6 bases had no gene match. This CDR3 has 15 residues.

The CDR3 DNA sequence: TGTGCCAGCAGTCGGGACAGGGCCTACAATGAGCAGTTCTTC. Translating gives CASSRDRAYNEQFF. This chain uses TRBV27 with TRBJ2-1; 9 nucleotides agree with TRBD1. After removal of 5 bases from V and 2 bases from J, the junction contained 1 base not matched to a gene. Germline CDR1 is MNHEY and CDR2 is SMNVEV (reference sequence). The CDR3 is made up of 14 amino acids.

The rearrangement joins TRBV5-1 to TRBJ1-1; no clear D gene. CDR1 and CDR2 from the germline V gene are SGHRS and YFSETQ. Trimming shortened V by 1 base and J by 1 base, and 8 bases separated the two germline ends. This CDR3 region has 14 residues. In DNA form, the CDR3 reads TGCGCCAGCAGCTTGCAATCATCGAACACTGAAGCTTTCTTT. Protein product: CASSLQSSNTEAFF.